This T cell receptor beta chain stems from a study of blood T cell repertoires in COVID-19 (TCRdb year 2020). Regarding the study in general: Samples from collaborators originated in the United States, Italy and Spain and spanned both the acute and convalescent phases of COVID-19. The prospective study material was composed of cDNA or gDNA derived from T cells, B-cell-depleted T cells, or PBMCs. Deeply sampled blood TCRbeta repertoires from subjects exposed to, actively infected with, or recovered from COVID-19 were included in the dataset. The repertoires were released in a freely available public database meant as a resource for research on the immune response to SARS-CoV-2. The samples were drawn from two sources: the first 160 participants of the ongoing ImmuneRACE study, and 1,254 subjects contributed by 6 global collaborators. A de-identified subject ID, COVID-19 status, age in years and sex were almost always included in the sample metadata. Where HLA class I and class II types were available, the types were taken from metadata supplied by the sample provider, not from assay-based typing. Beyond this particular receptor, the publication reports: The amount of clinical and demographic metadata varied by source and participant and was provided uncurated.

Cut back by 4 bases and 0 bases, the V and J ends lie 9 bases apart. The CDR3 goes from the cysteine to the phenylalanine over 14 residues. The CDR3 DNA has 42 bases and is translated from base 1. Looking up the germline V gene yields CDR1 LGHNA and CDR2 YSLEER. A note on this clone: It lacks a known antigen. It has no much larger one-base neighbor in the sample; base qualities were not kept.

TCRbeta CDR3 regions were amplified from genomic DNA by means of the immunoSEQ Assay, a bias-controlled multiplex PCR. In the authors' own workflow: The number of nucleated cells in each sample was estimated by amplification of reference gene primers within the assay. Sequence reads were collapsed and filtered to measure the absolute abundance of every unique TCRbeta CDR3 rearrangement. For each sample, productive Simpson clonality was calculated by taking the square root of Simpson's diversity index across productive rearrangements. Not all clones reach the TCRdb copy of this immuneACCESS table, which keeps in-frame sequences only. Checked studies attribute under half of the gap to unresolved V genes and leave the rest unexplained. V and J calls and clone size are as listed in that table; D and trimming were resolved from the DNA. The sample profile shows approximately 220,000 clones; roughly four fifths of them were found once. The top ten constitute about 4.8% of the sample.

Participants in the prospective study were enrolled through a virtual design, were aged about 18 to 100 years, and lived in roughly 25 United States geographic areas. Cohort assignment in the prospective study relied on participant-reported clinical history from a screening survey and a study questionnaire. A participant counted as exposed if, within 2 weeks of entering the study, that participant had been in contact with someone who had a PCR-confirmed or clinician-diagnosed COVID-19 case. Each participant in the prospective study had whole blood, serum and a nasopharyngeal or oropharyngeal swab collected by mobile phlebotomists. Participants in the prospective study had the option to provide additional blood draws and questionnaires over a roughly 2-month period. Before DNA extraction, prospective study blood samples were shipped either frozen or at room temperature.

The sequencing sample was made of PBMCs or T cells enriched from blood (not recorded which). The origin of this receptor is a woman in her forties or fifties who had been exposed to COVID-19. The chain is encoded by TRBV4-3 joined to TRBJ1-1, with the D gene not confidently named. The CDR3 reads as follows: CASSLGVMNTEAFF. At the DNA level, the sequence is TGCGCCAGCAGCCTTGGAGTCATGAACACTGAAGCTTTCTTT.